This TCR beta chain was identified in a study of spatial heterogeneity in lung cancer. For the study at large: Combinations of a unique TCR and a UMI were tallied in raw reads, and on average each appeared more than ten times. General study results and limits: Beta chains had 13% to 15% coverage of tumor T cells, and alpha chains had roughly 7%. Within tumors, counts of expanded alpha and beta TCRs tracked tumor mutation counts.

Each CDR3 protein is one row after TCRdb ran MiXCR on the 5' RACE reads. This sample yields about 23,000 distinct CDR3 sequences, of which about 6.8% are seen a single time; about 9.3% belongs to the top ten. This clonotype was seen many times. The antigen remains undetermined. CDR3 length: 13 amino acids. J gave up 3 bases and V 6 bases, and 2 bases lay outside the gene matches. The germline gives CDR1 MNHNS, CDR2 SASEGT. The sample's time point: sample taken at primary tumor resection. Sequencing covered unsorted whole RNA taken from tumor, nontumor lung or frozen PBMC. The origin of this receptor is a male donor with early-stage non-small cell lung cancer. The V call is TRBV6-1, the J call TRBJ2-5, with 9 nucleotides matching TRBD1. The sample in question was lung tumor tissue, obtained at surgery. Here the CDR3 DNA reads TGTGCCAGCAGACGGACAGGGGAAGAGACCCAGTACTTC. Its translation is CASRRTGEETQYF.